One sample yielded the 30 T cell receptor beta chains listed below, sequenced in a study of blood T cell repertoires in COVID-19. Sequencing used immunoSEQ multiplex PCR; TCRdb keeps in-frame clones, though not all of them. The sample records some 83,000 clones, about 76% being singletons. The sequencing sample was made of peripheral blood. These receptors were obtained from a man older than 75 with acute or convalescent COVID-19.

V is TRBV19 and J is TRBJ1-5; 7 positions agree with TRBD1. The CDR3 loop spans 15 amino acids. Germline CDR1 is LNHDA and CDR2 is SQIVND (reference sequence). With 6 bases clipped from V and 2 bases from J, the junction kept 7 bases outside the gene matches. The CDR3 DNA reads TGTGCCAGTAGCCTCGACAGGGTACGCAATCAGCCCCAGCATTTT. Its protein product is CASSLDRVRNQPQHF.

J is TRBJ1-4 and V is TRBV9; 7 nucleotides align to TRBD1. V was clipped by 0 bases and J by 14 bases; unmatched bases: 4. The CDR3 is 12 residues long. Looked up from germline, CDR1 is SGDLS and CDR2 is YYNGEE. Here the CDR3 DNA reads TGTGCCAGCAGCGTAGTAGAGGGACAGCTGTTTTTT. The encoded protein is CASSVVEGQLFF.

The V and J genes are TRBV18 and TRBJ2-3; D possibly corresponds to TRBD1 (5 bases). The CDR3 totals 16 residues. V was trimmed by 5 bases and J by 1 base, leaving 16 bases between them. Germline loops: CDR1 KGHSH, CDR2 LQKENI. The CDR3 region has the DNA TGTGCCAGCTCAGCGTTGGACATGCTTGGCACAGATACGCAGTATTTT. Its translation is CASSALDMLGTDTQYF.

The CDR3 DNA sequence: TGTGCCAGTAGTATGGGCGTCTCTTTAGGGGGCCCCAAAAACATTCAGTACTTC. Translation gives CASSMGVSLGGPKNIQYF. The V and J genes are TRBV19 and TRBJ2-4; 7 bases map to TRBD1. The V gene end was trimmed by 3 bases and the J gene end by 2 bases; junction bases not matched to a gene: 13. The CDR3 totals 18 residues. Germline CDR1 LNHDA, CDR2 SQIVND (reference sequence).

The rearrangement uses TRBV4-3 and TRBJ1-5; tentative D call: TRBD1 (5 bases). Germline V gene sequence: CDR1 LGHNA, CDR2 YSLEER. V gave up 1 base and J gave up 3 bases, with 10 bases separating them. This CDR3 is built from 15 residues. CDR3 amino acids: CASSQVHRLNQPQHF. The CDR3 bases are TGCGCCAGCAGCCAAGTCCACAGGCTCAATCAGCCCCAGCATTTT.

This clone was recorded only once. The rearrangement links TRBV27 to TRBJ1-6; tentatively, D is TRBD1 (6 bases). The CDR3 spans 15 residues. Trimming cost V 5 bases and J 4 bases, with 12 bases left between them. The germline V gene has CDR1 MNHEY and CDR2 SMNVEV (reference sequence). CDR3 in amino acids: CASSIGTFYNSPLHF. As DNA, the CDR3 is TGTGCCAGCAGTATAGGGACATTTTATAATTCACCCCTCCACTTT.

CDR3: CASSQTPGQTNSPLHF. The CDR3 DNA reads as TGCGCCAGCAGCCAAACCCCGGGACAAACGAATTCACCCCTCCACTTT. The chain is built from TRBV4-1 and TRBJ1-6; possibly TRBD1 for D (6 bases). Germline V CDR1 and CDR2: MGHRA, YSYEKL. This CDR3 spans 16 amino acids. Deletions cut 2 bases from V and 7 bases from J, with 15 bases between.

A single count supports this clone. The chain is built from TRBV2 and TRBJ2-7; 7 positions match TRBD1. The germline CDR1 and CDR2 sequences are SNHLY and FYNNEI. The CDR3 runs 13 residues. The J segment lost 6 bases and the V segment lost 7 bases, leaving 9 bases of the junction unmatched. The CDR3 bases are TGTGCCAGCATGGCGACAGGGTTTGGCGAGCAGTACTTC. Encoded protein: CASMATGFGEQYF.

This clone was detected a few times. V is TRBV6-2 or TRBV6-3 and J is TRBJ1-5, with a possible D match to TRBD1 (5 bases). V was pared by 6 bases and J by 4 bases, with 13 bases between. Germline V gives CDR1 MNHEY, CDR2 SVGEGT. This CDR3 spans 14 amino acids. The CDR3 loop is CASSLGQGNQPQHF. The CDR3 bases are TGTGCCAGCAGCCTGGGGCAGGGTAATCAGCCCCAGCATTTT.

This chain uses TRBV5-1 with TRBJ2-5, with TRBD1 as a possible D gene (6 bases). V lost 2 bases, J lost 5 bases, and 10 bases lay in between. Germline V gives CDR1 SGHRS, CDR2 YFSETQ. CDR3 size: 13 residues. This CDR3 is CASSLGGSETQYF. Here the CDR3 DNA reads TGCGCCAGCAGCTTAGGGGGTTCGGAGACCCAGTACTTC.

The chain is built from TRBV11-3 and TRBJ1-1; 12 bases are a match to TRBD1. This CDR3 is built from 16 residues. CDR1 and CDR2 from the germline V gene are SGHNT and YENEEA. The ends lost 5 bases at V and 1 base at J; junction bases unmatched: 5. The CDR3 reads CASSPGQGASNTEAFF. DNA for the CDR3: TGTGCCAGCAGCCCGGGACAGGGGGCTTCGAACACTGAAGCTTTCTTT. Looking up the rest from reference TRBV11-3 and TRBJ1-1 gives the full variable domain: EAGVVQSPRYKIIEKKQPVAFWCNPISGHNTLYWYLQNLGQGPELLIRYENEEAVDDSQLPKDRFSAERLKGVDSTLKIQPAELGDSAVYLCASSPGQGASNTEAFFGQGTRLTVV.

This clone was observed a few times. The chain uses TRBV4-2 and TRBJ2-1; possibly TRBD2 for D (6 bases). The CDR3 sequence is 17 residues long. V was trimmed by 3 bases and J by 6 bases, leaving 21 bases between them. CDR1 is LGHNA and CDR2 is YNFKEQ in the germline V gene. CDR3 nucleotide sequence: TGTGCCAGCAGCCAGCCCCTGGGCGGGGTCCCGTCCAATGAGCAGTTCTTC. Protein sequence: CASSQPLGGVPSNEQFF.

The CDR3 sequence: CASRDRYRSYEQYF. The CDR3, as DNA: TGTGCCAGCCGGGACAGATACCGATCCTACGAGCAGTACTTC. The chain links TRBV3-1 (or the pseudogene TRBV3-2) to TRBJ2-7, with 7 bases lining up with TRBD1. This CDR3 is 14 amino acids long. Germline assignment: CDR1 LGHDT and CDR2 YNNKEL (reference sequence). Germline trimming cut 8 bases from V and 1 base from J; bases unmatched to any gene: 8.

The chain combines TRBV5-1 with TRBJ1-4, with D possibly being TRBD1 (5 bases). CDR3 length: 15 residues. The V gene lost 5 bases and the J gene lost 0 bases, with 11 bases spanning the gap. Looked up from germline, CDR1 is SGHRS and CDR2 is YFSETQ. The CDR3 protein is CASRTDSTTNEKLFF. The DNA of the CDR3 is TGCGCCAGCAGAACTGACAGTACAACTAATGAAAAACTGTTTTTT.

The chain has TRBV9 and TRBJ2-5; possible D gene TRBD2, 5 bases. V lost 4 bases to trimming and J lost 2 bases, with 12 bases between them. The CDR3 is 14 residues long. Germline values: CDR1 SGDLS, CDR2 YYNGEE. The CDR3 bases are TGTGCCAGCAGCTCAGGTCGGGGACAAGAGACCCAGTACTTC. Protein: CASSSGRGQETQYF.

The rearrangement uses TRBV7-9 and TRBJ2-2; 13 nucleotides align to TRBD2. V was clipped by 5 bases and J by 6 bases; unmatched bases: 3. CDR1 is SEHNR and CDR2 is FQNEAQ in the germline V gene (reference sequence). There are 15 residues in the CDR3. As DNA, the CDR3 is TGTGCCAGCAGCCTACTAGCGGGAGGGGCCGGGGAGCTGTTTTTT. Its translation is CASSLLAGGAGELFF.

The gene calls are TRBV6-2 or TRBV6-3 and TRBJ1-5, with D possibly matching TRBD1 (5 bases). CDR1 and CDR2 from the germline V gene are MNHEY and SVGEGT. V shed 3 bases and J shed 6 bases, with 15 bases lying between them. The CDR3 length is 15 residues. CDR3 nucleotide sequence: TGTGCCAGCAGTTATGGGGGGGGGTCGGGTCAGCCCCAGCATTTT. The encoded protein is CASSYGGGSGQPQHF.

V and J are TRBV5-1 and TRBJ1-1; TRBD1 is a possible D gene (5 bases). CDR1 is SGHRS and CDR2 is YFSETQ in the germline V gene. The CDR3 is 15 residues long. The germline V and J ends were trimmed by 1 base and 4 bases, with 14 bases remaining between them. CDR3 sequence reads: CASSLRGTGGTEAFF. The DNA of the CDR3 is TGCGCCAGCAGCTTGAGAGGGACCGGGGGCACTGAAGCTTTCTTT.

This clone was observed a handful of times. Other DNA sequences from this sample encode an identical CDR3 as well. The J gene is TRBJ1-5, the V gene TRBV18; TRBD1 is a possible D gene (5 bases). This CDR3 spans 13 amino acids. Germline CDR1 KGHSH, CDR2 LQKENI. The germline V and J ends were trimmed by 2 bases and 7 bases, with 9 bases remaining between them. The CDR3 sequence: CASSPGRDQPQHF. The CDR3, as DNA: TGTGCCAGCTCACCAGGGAGGGACCAGCCCCAGCATTTT.

This clone has a handful of counts. The CDR3 nucleotides read TGTGCCAGCAGTTACTCGTATAGAAAAGAGACCCAGTACTTC. Protein: CASSYSYRKETQYF. The chain links TRBV6-5 to TRBJ2-5; unclear D gene. This CDR3 is 14 amino acids long. The V end lost 0 bases, the J end lost 3 bases, and 8 bases lay between the germline ends. The germline CDR1 and CDR2 sequences are MNHEY and SVGAGI.

The CDR3 DNA reads as TGTGCCAGCAGTGGAGTAAAGACCCAGTACTTC. It codes for CASSGVKTQYF. This rearrangement joins TRBV2 to TRBJ2-5; D remains ambiguous. This CDR3 is 11 amino acids long. Trimming left V 4 bases short and J 6 bases short, with 6 bases between. Germline assignment: CDR1 SNHLY and CDR2 FYNNEI.

The CDR3 here is CASSLAGQGMGSPLHF. CDR3 sequence (DNA): TGCGCCAGCAGTTTAGCCGGACAGGGGATGGGATCACCCCTCCACTTT. This chain uses TRBV5-1 with TRBJ1-6; TRBD1 matches 9 bases. Germline lookup yields CDR1 SGHRS and CDR2 YFSETQ. The junction had 13 bases not matched to a gene; V was cut back by 5 bases and J by 10 bases. CDR3 length equals 16 residues.

This clone is a singleton in its sample. This chain links TRBV10-3 with TRBJ2-2, with 9 positions matching TRBD2. The junction had 7 bases not matched to a gene; V was cut back by 0 bases and J by 5 bases. CDR1 is ENHRY and CDR2 is SYGVKD in the germline V gene. This CDR3 has 17 amino acids. The CDR3 DNA reads TGTGCCATCAGTGAGTCACGGCGGGAGGGCCAAACCGGGGAGCTGTTTTTT. Its translation: CAISESRREGQTGELFF.

V and J are TRBV18 and TRBJ1-5; D is possibly TRBD1 (6 bases). Trimming cost V 2 bases and J 5 bases, with 10 bases left between them. CDR3 length: 14 amino acids. Germline CDR1 and CDR2: KGHSH and LQKENI. The CDR3 DNA reads as TGTGCCAGCTCACCAGGGGGCTACGATCAGCCCCAGCATTTT. This codes for CASSPGGYDQPQHF. Full variable domain (outside the CDR3, taken from reference TRBV18 and TRBJ1-5): NAGVMQNPRHLVRRRGQEARLRCSPMKGHSHVYWYRQLPEEGLKFMVYLQKENIIDESGMPKERFSAEFPKEGPSILRIQQVVRGDSAAYFCASSPGGYDQPQHFGDGTRLSIL.

This sequence joins TRBV7-2 and TRBJ2-1; 8 nucleotides line up with TRBD1. From germline, CDR1 is SGHTA and CDR2 FQGNSA. V lost 5 bases to trimming and J lost 5 bases; unmatched junction nucleotides: 8. CDR3 length equals 15 residues. The CDR3 loop is CASSPNRGKHNEQFF. DNA of the CDR3: TGTGCCAGCAGCCCAAACAGGGGGAAGCACAATGAGCAGTTCTTC.

This chain uses TRBV4-2 with TRBJ2-1; D call uncertain. CDR1 is LGHNA, CDR2 YNFKEQ, per germline. CDR3 length: 11 amino acids. V lost 0 bases and J 11 bases, leaving 5 bases between the germline ends. The CDR3, as DNA: TGTGCCAGCAGCCAAGACTCCCAGCAGTTCTTC. Protein product: CASSQDSQQFF.

J is TRBJ1-5 and V is TRBV10-3; possible D gene TRBD1, 5 bases. The CDR3 is made up of 11 amino acids. Germline-derived CDR1 and CDR2 are ENHRY and SYGVKD. Trimming cost V 10 bases and J 6 bases, with 10 bases left between them. The CDR3 DNA reads as TGTGCCACGGGGGTCGCTCAGCCCCAGCATTTT. It specifies CATGVAQPQHF.

The J gene is TRBJ1-2, the V gene TRBV7-9; weak D call: TRBD1 (5 bases). This CDR3 spans 14 amino acids. Germline assignment: CDR1 SEHNR and CDR2 FQNEAQ (reference sequence). Trimming took off 2 bases at V and 6 bases at J, with 13 bases between the two ends. CDR3 coding DNA: TGTGCCAGCAGCTTATTCGGGGGGAAGGATGGCTACACCTTC. It is translated as CASSLFGGKDGYTF.

Of note for this clone: Other DNA sequences within the sample encode an identical CDR3. The gene calls are TRBV7-9 and TRBJ2-3; 13 bases match TRBD2. Germline CDR1 is SEHNR and CDR2 is FQNEAQ (reference sequence). Trimming removed 6 bases from V and 5 bases from J; junction bases left unmatched: 5. The CDR3 extends over 15 amino acids. CDR3: CASSRLAGGRDTQYF. The CDR3 coding sequence is TGTGCCAGCAGTAGACTAGCGGGAGGACGAGATACGCAGTATTTT.

This clone turned up a few times. The chain couples TRBV30 to TRBJ1-3; TRBD1 might be the D (5 bases). Trimming shortened V by 4 bases and J by 0 bases, and 10 bases separated the two germline ends. This CDR3 is built from 14 residues. Germline CDR1 is GTSNPN and CDR2 is SVGIG (reference sequence). As DNA, the CDR3 is TGTGCCTGGACCAGGGCGAACTCTGGAAACACCATATATTTT. This gives the protein CAWTRANSGNTIYF.